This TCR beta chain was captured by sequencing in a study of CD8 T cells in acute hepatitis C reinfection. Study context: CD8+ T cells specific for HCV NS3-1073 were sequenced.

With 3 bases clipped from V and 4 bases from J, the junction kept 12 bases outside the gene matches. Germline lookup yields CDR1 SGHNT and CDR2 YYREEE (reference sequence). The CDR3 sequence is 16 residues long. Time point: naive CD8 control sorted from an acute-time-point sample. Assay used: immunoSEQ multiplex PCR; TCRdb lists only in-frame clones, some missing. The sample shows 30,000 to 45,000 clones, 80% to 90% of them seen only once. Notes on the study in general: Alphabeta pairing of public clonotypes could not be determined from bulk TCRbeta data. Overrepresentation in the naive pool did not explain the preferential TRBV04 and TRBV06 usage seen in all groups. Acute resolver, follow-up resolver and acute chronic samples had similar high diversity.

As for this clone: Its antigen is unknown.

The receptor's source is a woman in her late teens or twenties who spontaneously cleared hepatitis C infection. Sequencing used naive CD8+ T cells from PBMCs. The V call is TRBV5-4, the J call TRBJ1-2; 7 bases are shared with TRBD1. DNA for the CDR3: TGTGCCAGCAGCTCCTCGCAGCTGACAGGGATCTATGGCTACACCTTC. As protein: CASSSSQLTGIYGYTF.